The subject of this entry is one T cell receptor beta chain. Its specificity is not known. Vbeta (60) and Jbeta (13) primers were used in the PCR. The method was immunoSEQ multiplex PCR; TCRdb's version includes in-frame clones alone and lacks a portion of them. The sample carries fewer than 350,000 clones, around 90% recorded once. These data come from a study of cytomegalovirus exposure and HLA in healthy donors. Findings and limits, study-wide: What was likely a sequencing artifact was a cluster of highly shared sequence variants.

The V end lost 4 bases, the J end lost 7 bases, and 12 bases lay between the germline ends. Germline V gives CDR1 SGHDT, CDR2 YYEEEE. This CDR3 region has 13 residues. This clonotype was sampled from a woman between 18 and 29 years old in good health and CMV-seronegative. The sample was PBMCs. This chain joins TRBV5-6 and TRBJ2-1; possibly TRBD1 for D (6 bases). The CDR3 DNA reads as TGTGCCAGCAGCACCCAACAGGGAAATGAGCAGTTCTTC. Amino acids: CASSTQQGNEQFF.